These 5 T cell receptor beta chains share one sample of origin, sequenced in a study of CD8 T cells in ankylosing spondylitis. In TCRdb, the 5' RACE reads were re-called with MiXCR into one record per CDR3 protein. This table holds some 27,000 distinct CDR3 sequences, roughly 5% found once. Sequences were obtained from blood, either unsorted or a sorted T cell fraction (not recorded which). These TCRs come from a female donor with ankylosing spondylitis or in good health (not recorded which).

This clonotype was counted only a few times. The rearrangement joins TRBV9 to TRBJ2-3; the D call may be TRBD1 or TRBD2 (6 bases each). CDR3 length equals 17 residues. CDR1 is SGDLS and CDR2 is YYNGEE in the germline V gene. The V and J ends lost 3 bases and 3 bases respectively, with 20 bases between them. The CDR3 spells CASSADMGGAGTDTQYF. CDR3 bases: TGTGCCAGCAGCGCCGACATGGGGGGCGCAGGAACAGATACGCAGTATTTT. The whole variable domain, remainder taken from reference TRBV9 and TRBJ2-3, is DSGVTQTPKHLITATGQRVTLRCSPRSGDLSVYWYQQSLDQGLQFLIQYYNGEERAKGNILERFSAQQFPDLHSELNLSSLELGDSALYFCASSADMGGAGTDTQYFGPGTRLTVL.

Only a few counts were recorded for this clonotype. The V call is TRBV9, the J call TRBJ2-1, with D unclear. Germline CDR1 and CDR2: SGDLS and YYNGEE. V was pared by 2 bases and J by 3 bases, with 12 bases between. This CDR3 has 15 residues. The CDR3 loop is CASSVASAIYNEQFF. CDR3 DNA sequence: TGTGCCAGCAGCGTGGCCAGCGCAATCTACAATGAGCAGTTCTTC.

At least ten counts were recorded for this clonotype. This chain joins TRBV9 and TRBJ2-5, with D possibly matching TRBD2 (7 bases). The germline V gene encodes CDR1 SGDLS and CDR2 YYNGEE. This CDR3 has 15 residues. V was trimmed by 0 bases and J by 4 bases, leaving 13 bases between them. The CDR3 loop is CASSVEGDYRETQYF. In nucleotides, the CDR3 is TGTGCCAGCAGCGTAGAGGGGGACTACCGAGAGACCCAGTACTTC.

CDR3 bases: TGTGCCAGCAGCCCCCAAGAACAGGGGGCGAAGCAGTACTTC. Translating gives CASSPQEQGAKQYF. This rearrangement joins TRBV9 to TRBJ2-7, with 9 bases that match TRBD1. V gave up 4 bases and J gave up 8 bases; unmatched junction bases: 10. This CDR3 has 14 amino acids. Germline CDR1 SGDLS, CDR2 YYNGEE.

This clonotype was counted at least ten times. CDR3 coding DNA: TGTGCCAGCAGTCTAGCGTTACTCACAGATACGCAGTATTTT. It encodes CASSLALLTDTQYF. This rearrangement joins TRBV9 to TRBJ2-3, with D possibly being TRBD2 (6 bases). Germline V gene lookup returns CDR1 SGDLS and CDR2 YYNGEE. Trimming took 5 bases from V and 2 from J, leaving 12 bases between them. The CDR3 runs 14 residues.